This TCR beta chain is from a study of T-cell memory formation after mild COVID-19. Trimming removed 2 bases from V and 2 bases from J, with 15 bases in between. The CDR3 is 17 residues long. The germline V gene encodes CDR1 MNHEY and CDR2 SMNVEV (reference sequence). Comments on this clonotype: Its antigen is unknown.

From 5'RACE with constant-segment primers came TCR alpha and TCR beta cDNA libraries that carried sample barcodes and UMIs. TCRdb called the 5' RACE reads again in MiXCR, with one record for every CDR3 protein. This table has around 410,000 distinct CDR3 sequences, 23% appearing once. Study-level findings and limits: Within pre-infection memory, some responding clones were found, suggesting cross-reactive memory joined. Chiefly within CM and EM were the contracting CD4+ clones; CD8+ ones were within EMRA. Unconfirmed was the SARS-CoV-2 specificity of second-wave clones that peaked on day 37.

What was sequenced was PBMCs or a T cell subset sorted from them (not recorded which). This receptor was taken from an adult woman who had mild COVID-19 (a few samples of this study predate the infection). Cell type and time point are not known. The rearrangement links TRBV27 to TRBJ2-2; D gene uncertain. CDR3 in amino acids: CASSLSVMTKNTGELFF. The CDR3 DNA follows: TGTGCCAGCAGTTTAAGTGTGATGACGAAAAACACCGGGGAGCTGTTTTTT.